A single sample is the source of the 25 T cell receptor beta chains below, sequenced in a study of identical twins. TCRdb recomputed calls from the 5' RACE reads with MiXCR, one row per CDR3 protein. The sample consists of around 240,000 distinct CDR3 sequences, 5.5% to 7% of them appearing once. The sample was also linked to a second study, of yellow fever vaccine responses in identical twins.

Sequencing used memory (CD45RO+) T cells sorted from blood. All receptors derive from a woman younger than 35 in good health.

This clonotype has ten or more counts. The chain recombines TRBV5-1 with TRBJ2-1; D is possibly TRBD1 (5 bases). Germline lookup yields CDR1 SGHRS and CDR2 YFSETQ. V lost 6 bases and J 8 bases, leaving 24 bases between the germline ends. This CDR3 has 16 residues. CDR3 amino acids: CASTERVGPMTDEQFF. The CDR3, as DNA: TGCGCCAGCACCGAACGGGTCGGGCCGATGACAGATGAGCAGTTCTTC.

The sample holds many counts of this clonotype. A junction end diverges from the germline sequence, so it may reflect a read error. The V call is TRBV4-1, the J call TRBJ1-2; 7 bases match TRBD1. In germline, CDR1 is MGHRA, CDR2 YSYEKL. CDR3 size: 13 residues. CDR3 DNA sequence: TGCGCCAGCAGCCAGGGACAGAACTATGGCCACACCTTC. Its translation: CASSQGQNYGHTF.

The rearrangement links TRBV6-4 to TRBJ2-1; tentative D call: TRBD2 (6 bases). The V end lost 2 bases, the J end lost 9 bases, and 11 bases lay between the germline ends. Looked up from germline, CDR1 is MRHNA and CDR2 is SNTAGT. The CDR3 totals 13 residues. Here the CDR3 reads CASSDLGTGEQFF. In DNA form, the CDR3 reads TGTGCCAGCAGTGACCTTGGGACTGGTGAGCAGTTCTTC.

The chain links TRBV20-1 to TRBJ2-6; D is undetermined. The CDR3 spans 12 residues. CDR1 DFQATT and CDR2 SNEGSKA come from the germline V gene (reference sequence). Trimming removed 3 bases from V and 8 bases from J, with 8 bases in between. The CDR3 is CSASPSTNVLTF. Written as DNA, the CDR3 is TGCAGTGCTAGTCCCTCCACCAACGTCCTGACTTTC.

This chain joins TRBV5-1 and TRBJ1-1, with D tentatively TRBD1 (5 bases). The CDR3 length is 14 residues. V was clipped by 1 base and J by 1 base, with 8 bases between them. Germline V lookup: CDR1 SGHRS, CDR2 YFSETQ. CDR3 loop: CASSLKDKNTEAFF. The DNA for the CDR3 is TGCGCCAGCAGCTTGAAGGACAAGAACACTGAAGCTTTCTTT.

The table lists this clonotype with many counts. The rearrangement joins TRBV10-3 to TRBJ2-7; D is undetermined. V lost 5 bases to trimming and J lost 4 bases, with 18 bases between them. CDR1 and CDR2 (germline): ENHRY, SYGVKD. The CDR3 loop spans 15 amino acids. The CDR3 DNA is TGTGCCATCAGTCCGGACCACCTTGGTAGTTACGAGCAGTACTTC. Its translation is CAISPDHLGSYEQYF.

This clonotype was counted at least ten times. J is TRBJ2-1 and V is TRBV12-3 or TRBV12-4, with D tentatively TRBD1 or TRBD2 (5 bases each). This CDR3 has 16 amino acids. Trimming removed 6 bases from V and 0 bases from J, with 15 bases in between. DNA for the CDR3: TGTGCCAGCAGACCCGCGGCAGGGAGCTCCTACAATGAGCAGTTCTTC. This translates into CASRPAAGSSYNEQFF.

This clonotype was seen many times. This sequence joins TRBV5-1 and TRBJ1-6; no clear D. The CDR3 consists of 16 residues. Germline V CDR1 and CDR2: SGHRS, YFSETQ. V lost 0 bases and J lost 0, with 7 bases in between. CDR3 residues: CASSLGGPSYNSPLHF. CDR3 in DNA: TGCGCCAGCAGCTTGGGTGGACCCTCCTATAATTCACCCCTCCACTTT. The full variable domain, its missing parts supplied by reference TRBV5-1 and TRBJ1-6, is KAGVTQTPRYLIKTRGQQVTLSCSPISGHRSVSWYQQTPGQGLQFLFEYFSETQRNKGNFPGRFSGRQFSNSRSEMNVSTLELGDSALYLCASSLGGPSYNSPLHFGNGTRLTVT.

This clonotype has more than one count but fewer than ten. The chain has TRBV6-1 and TRBJ1-6; D uncertain. CDR1 and CDR2 (germline): MNHNS, SASEGT. The CDR3 extends over 14 amino acids. V was shortened by 6 bases and J by 6 bases, with 12 bases between the two germline ends. The CDR3 sequence is CASSPLGVNSPLHF. DNA for the CDR3: TGTGCCAGCAGCCCACTTGGAGTTAATTCACCCCTCCACTTT.

At least ten counts were recorded for this clonotype. V is TRBV12-3 or TRBV12-4 and J is TRBJ2-3; D unresolved. V was trimmed by 7 bases and J by 5 bases, leaving 13 bases between them. The CDR3 length is 13 residues. CDR3 DNA: TGTGCCAGCAAATGGGCGGCCGTAGATACGCAGTATTTT. Translated, it gives CASKWAAVDTQYF.

The V gene is TRBV20-1, the J gene TRBJ1-1; perhaps TRBD1 as D (5 bases). Germline V gene data show CDR1 as DFQATT and CDR2 as SNEGSKA (reference sequence). The V gene lost 4 bases and the J gene lost 2 bases, with 11 bases spanning the gap. The CDR3 has 13 residues. CDR3 region: CSAMGGINTEAFF. The CDR3 DNA reads as TGCAGTGCTATGGGGGGGATAAACACTGAAGCTTTCTTT.

This clonotype has a count of ten or more. The rearrangement links TRBV5-1 to TRBJ1-1; D is unclear. The CDR3 runs to 15 residues. The ends were cut back, 7 bases at V and 1 base at J, with 17 bases in the middle. Germline V gene data show CDR1 as SGHRS and CDR2 as YFSETQ. In DNA, the CDR3 is TGCGCCAGCGTTCCGAGCGGCGCCGAGAACACTGAAGCTTTCTTT. It translates to CASVPSGAENTEAFF.

This clonotype has ten or more counts. This chain joins TRBV20-1 and TRBJ1-1; D unresolved. This CDR3 spans 12 amino acids. Germline V gene lookup returns CDR1 DFQATT and CDR2 SNEGSKA (reference sequence). Trimming removed 6 bases at V and 1 base at J, with 9 bases between. Here the CDR3 DNA reads TGCAGTGCCGGGCACCCGAACACTGAAGCTTTCTTT. It yields the protein CSAGHPNTEAFF.

As for this clonotype: A clone one base away is much larger, so this may be a read error. The chain links TRBV7-6 to TRBJ2-1; 7 bases line up with TRBD2. Germline values: CDR1 SGHVS, CDR2 FNYEAQ. The CDR3 has 15 residues. With V trimmed by 0 bases and J by 3 bases, 2 bases remained unmatched. The CDR3 is CASSLAGLGYNEQFF. The CDR3 DNA is TGTGCCAGCAGCTTAGCTGGACTAGGCTACAATGAGCAGTTCTTC.

The chain carries TRBV12-3 or TRBV12-4 and TRBJ1-2; D possibly corresponds to TRBD1 (5 bases). Between the trimmed V and J ends, which lost 2 bases and 0 bases, there was a span of 16 bases. This CDR3 is built from 17 residues. CDR3 DNA sequence: TGTGCCAGCAGTTTAAGGGGCCGACACGCGCCTAACTATGGCTACACCTTC. It codes for CASSLRGRHAPNYGYTF.

This clonotype was picked up many times. The V and J genes are TRBV4-1 and TRBJ1-1; D perhaps matches TRBD1 (5 bases). This CDR3 region has 15 residues. Trimming removed 1 base from V and 6 bases from J, with 15 bases in between. Germline CDR1 and CDR2: MGHRA and YSYEKL. CDR3 region: CASSQGVGVGAEAFF. DNA of the CDR3: TGCGCCAGCAGCCAAGGGGTAGGGGTAGGCGCTGAAGCTTTCTTT.

This clonotype was found a few times. This chain uses TRBV5-1 with TRBJ2-7; the D gene is possibly TRBD1 (5 bases). Trimming took 4 bases from V and 0 from J, leaving 14 bases between them. The CDR3 totals 15 residues. CDR1 and CDR2 (germline): SGHRS, YFSETQ. The CDR3 sequence is CASSRQGRGSYEQYF. The DNA of the CDR3 is TGCGCCAGCAGCCGGCAGGGTAGAGGCTCCTACGAGCAGTACTTC. Based on the CDR3 plus reference TRBV5-1 and TRBJ2-7, the full variable domain is KAGVTQTPRYLIKTRGQQVTLSCSPISGHRSVSWYQQTPGQGLQFLFEYFSETQRNKGNFPGRFSGRQFSNSRSEMNVSTLELGDSALYLCASSRQGRGSYEQYFGPGTRLTVT.

In its sample, this clonotype was seen a few times. The DNA for the CDR3 is TGTGCCAGCAGTTTGTCAACAGGCTCTGGAAACACCATATATTTT. The encoded protein is CASSLSTGSGNTIYF. The V and J genes are TRBV27 and TRBJ1-3, with D possibly TRBD1 on 5 matching bases. Per the germline V gene, CDR1 is MNHEY and CDR2 is SMNVEV (reference sequence). The length of the CDR3 is 15 residues. The V end lost 3 bases, the J end lost 0 bases, and 9 bases lay between the germline ends.

The sample holds many counts of this clonotype. The gene calls are TRBV12-3 or TRBV12-4 and TRBJ2-2; D possibly corresponds to TRBD1 (6 bases). The CDR3 sequence is 14 residues long. V lost 3 bases and J lost 4, with 9 bases in between. CDR3 loop: CASSFWTATGELFF. The CDR3 region has the DNA TGTGCCAGCAGTTTCTGGACAGCCACCGGGGAGCTGTTTTTT.

The chain has TRBV11-1 and TRBJ2-1, with TRBD2 matching 9 bases. CDR1 and CDR2 from the germline V gene are SGHAT and FQDESV (reference sequence). V was clipped by 1 base and J by 1 base; unmatched bases: 14. CDR3 length: 20 residues. Here the CDR3 reads CASSLVKASGIRSSYNEQFF. CDR3 DNA: TGTGCCAGCAGCTTAGTAAAAGCTAGCGGGATTCGTTCATCCTACAATGAGCAGTTCTTC.

This clonotype was seen at least ten times. The V and J genes are TRBV6-5 and TRBJ2-5, with 11 nucleotides matching TRBD2. The V segment lost 4 bases and the J segment 0 bases; nucleotides outside the gene matches: 4. Germline CDR1 is MNHEY and CDR2 is SVGAGI. The CDR3 covers 16 residues. CDR3 residues: CASSFSSGGHQETQYF. In DNA form, the CDR3 reads TGTGCCAGCAGTTTTTCTAGCGGGGGGCACCAAGAGACCCAGTACTTC.

This clonotype was detected a few times. One junction end disagrees with the germline gene, perhaps due to a read error. The V call is TRBV13, the J call TRBJ2-6, with 7 bases matching TRBD1. The CDR3 consists of 22 residues. Germline V gene lookup returns CDR1 PRHDT and CDR2 FYEKMQ (reference sequence). CDR3 sequence: CASSLRSGQRDSGGSGANLLTF. Here the CDR3 DNA reads TGTGCCAGCAGCCTACGATCTGGACAACGGGACAGTGGCGGCTCTGGGGCCAACCTCCTGACTTTC.

This clonotype showed up many times. The chain combines TRBV5-6 with TRBJ2-7; TRBD1 might be the D (6 bases). CDR1 and CDR2 (germline): SGHDT, YYEEEE. The V gene lost 3 bases and the J gene lost 0 bases, with 28 bases spanning the gap. This CDR3 comprises 20 residues. The CDR3 spells CASSSQVGTKIRSGSYEQYF. The CDR3 DNA follows: TGTGCCAGCAGCTCCCAAGTTGGGACAAAGATTCGTTCGGGCTCCTACGAGCAGTACTTC.

This clonotype has a handful of counts. The chain links TRBV12-3 or TRBV12-4 to TRBJ1-3, with a possible D match to TRBD1 (6 bases). CDR3 length equals 17 residues. The germline V and J ends were trimmed by 1 base and 3 bases, with 16 bases remaining between them. The CDR3 DNA reads as TGTGCCAGCAGTTTAGAGGTGGTGTGGGACAATGGAAACACCATATATTTT. Its protein is CASSLEVVWDNGNTIYF.

This clonotype was detected a few times. The rearrangement uses TRBV5-5 and TRBJ1-4, with D possibly TRBD1 on 5 matching bases. Looked up from germline, CDR1 is SGHKS and CDR2 is YYEKEE (reference sequence). Deletions cut 1 base from V and 5 bases from J, with 15 bases between. CDR3 size: 16 residues. The CDR3 region is CASSLQTESRNEKLFF. The CDR3 DNA reads TGTGCCAGCAGCTTGCAGACAGAGAGTAGAAATGAAAAACTGTTTTTT.